The rows below give T cell receptor beta chains drawn from one sample of a study of control samples from healthy donors and cancer patients. Sequencing was performed with immunoSEQ multiplex PCR; in TCRdb, only in-frame clones are kept and a portion is missing. The repertoire holds 70,000 to 90,000 clones, with around 94% as singletons. Material for sequencing was blood. The receptors come from a woman younger than 30 in good health. The conserved cysteine and the conserved F or W are not part of the CDR3 here.

V gene	J gene	CDR3 protein
TRBV28	TRBJ2-7	ASSKKTGGQVRY
TRBV5-1	TRBJ1-3	ASSLGTGNSGNTIY
TRBV5-1	TRBJ2-7	ASSEGTGASYEQY
TRBV20-1	TRBJ2-5	SASWTNQETQY
TRBV6-5	TRBJ2-5	ASSSLAGVRETQY
TRBV19	TRBJ1-2	ASSPTGQGDYGYT
TRBV27	TRBJ1-4	ASSPGLKGEKLF
TRBV19	TRBJ1-2	ASGRAGGNYGYT
TRBV9	TRBJ2-5	ASSAYGQETQY
TRBV18	TRBJ1-4	ASSPGQNVEKLF
TRBV28	TRBJ1-1	ASSWATGEAF
TRBV15	TRBJ2-7	ATSRATVGYYEQY
TRBV19	TRBJ1-5	ASSGPLRGSQPQH
TRBV2	TRBJ2-5	ASSAPGEETQY
TRBV7-9	TRBJ1-2	AIQAYGYT
TRBV19	TRBJ2-5	ASRQDSGQGQETQY
TRBV28	TRBJ2-1	ASTEGSGYNEQF
TRBV29-1	TRBJ2-7	SVEVPGNWLSSYEQY
TRBV28	TRBJ1-4	ASSSDRDPRKELF
TRBV4-1	TRBJ1-4	ASRDSPKREKLF
TRBV4-1	TRBJ1-1	ASSEGHWDNTAPF
TRBV14	TRBJ2-7	ASSQVQGAYYEQY
TRBV2	TRBJ2-5	ASDPGQIVETQY
TRBV9	TRBJ2-3	ASGGRIGPDTQY
TRBV18	TRBJ1-1	ASSPGAAEAF
TRBV15	TRBJ1-1	ATSRTTELDLGAF
TRBV28	TRBJ1-5	ASSRGGASNQPQH
TRBV27	TRBJ1-6	ASTTGRPGSPLH
TRBV3-1/TRBV3-2	TRBJ2-1	ASSQPVSSYNEQF
TRBV5-1	TRBJ2-4	ASSTRQGAGGENIQY
TRBV6-5	TRBJ2-5	ASSRSGVGQETQY
TRBV5-5	TRBJ2-7	ASSLELNSYEQY
TRBV5-1	TRBJ1-3	ASSRQGPGNTIY
TRBV4-3	TRBJ2-1	ASSQEGGSPQF
TRBV27	TRBJ2-7	ASSLTGLAPYEQY
TRBV19	TRBJ2-7	ASSPGGVNYEQY
TRBV5-1	TRBJ2-2	ASSLAVSRGTGELF
TRBV14	TRBJ1-2	ASSQVGTGVYGYT
TRBV7-2	TRBJ2-7	ASSLEPQSSYEQY
TRBV7-2	TRBJ2-3	ASRPGGPDSDTQY
TRBV27	TRBJ2-3	ASSLNTDAQY
TRBV5-8	TRBJ2-3	ASSRSGTSGGISTDTQY
TRBV7-8	TRBJ1-4	ASSFIRVATNEKLF
TRBV28	TRBJ2-3	ASSAGVRSTDTQY
TRBV23-1	TRBJ2-2	ASSHNGRDPGELF
TRBV7-2	TRBJ2-2	ASSLDPLLAGGRTGELF
TRBV7-8	TRBJ1-5	ASSLAGTGVNNQPQH
TRBV29-1	TRBJ2-7	SVEDTTYEQY
TRBV7-8	TRBJ2-3	ASSPNTDTQY
TRBV3-1/TRBV3-2	TRBJ2-2	ASSQGGGTGELF
TRBV7-2	TRBJ1-5	ASSLGPGGQPQH
TRBV28	TRBJ1-2	ASSLRDYGYT
TRBV6-2/TRBV6-3	TRBJ2-7	ASTNSGGSYEQY
TRBV23-1	TRBJ2-7	ASSQSGRLGSYEQY
TRBV11-2	TRBJ1-1	ASSPRTGGNTEAF
TRBV14	TRBJ2-3	ASSQFDGTGGGTDTQY
TRBV3-1/TRBV3-2	TRBJ2-3	ASSQERHGLTQY
TRBV27	TRBJ2-7	ASSSPSGSGGYEQY
TRBV27	TRBJ2-2	ASSAGQGARGGELF